This T cell receptor (beta chain) was obtained from a study of beta chain features in type 1 diabetes. Across the study: Cells sorted and examined across all samples totaled roughly 100,000,000.

Worth noting for this clone: Antigen specificity is unknown. Its ends do not fully match the called genes, so a read error is possible.

This CDR3 contains 18 residues. CDR1 is SGHTA, CDR2 FQGNSA, per germline. Of the isolated RNA, all was reverse transcribed, and so the sequenced material was expressed TCRB transcripts. Method: immunoSEQ multiplex PCR; TCRdb's copy keeps in-frame clones and lacks some. The sample lists more than 300,000 clones; around 9.6% were seen once. The study, taken as a whole, reports: It was among patients, rather than healthy donors, that naive, central memory and Treg TCRB repertoires appeared more similar. For Type 1 diabetes patients, all four CD4+ subsets carried TCRB CDR3s that were moderately but significantly shorter. Patients with type 1 diabetes carried fewer insertions and had more deletions at their VDJ junctions.

There was one heparinised blood draw per donor, averaging approximately 120 mL. The specimen was central memory CD4+ T cells from blood. The receptor's source is a man aged 25 to 45 with type 1 diabetes. V is TRBV7-2 and J is TRBJ2-1; D unclear. The CDR3 region has the DNA TGTGCCAGCAGCCCGGAAATGATGGGGTGGGGAACTTACAGTGAGCAGTTCTTC. Translating it yields CASSPEMMGWGTYSEQFF.